The present TCR beta chain was sequenced within a study of cytomegalovirus exposure and HLA in healthy donors. In the study overall: Across under 450 genotyped donors, roughly 80% landed in the Caucasian-associated ancestry cluster. Study findings and constraints: A later analysis reported that several of the most significant clusters appeared to be linked to common viral pathogens, among them Epstein-Barr virus. Across donors, presence/absence analyses took sequencing depth to be roughly uniform.

A multiplex PCR was run with 60 Vbeta primers and 13 Jbeta primers. The assay was immunoSEQ multiplex PCR, and TCRdb's table has in-frame clones only and misses some. This repertoire comprises under 200,000 clones; its ten largest clones make up 6.5%. Of note for this clone: The antigen is unknown.

V lost 4 bases to trimming and J lost 10 bases; unmatched junction nucleotides: 13. The CDR3 has 14 amino acids. Germline CDR1 and CDR2: GTSNPN and SVGIG (reference sequence). The chain couples TRBV30 to TRBJ2-1, with 7 bases lining up with TRBD1. This TCR derives from a man aged 25 to 40 in good health and CMV-seronegative. Sequenced material: PBMCs. The CDR3 DNA sequence: TGTGCCTGGAATGGGGACAGCCCCCTACGGGAGCAGTTCTTC. Protein: CAWNGDSPLREQFF.